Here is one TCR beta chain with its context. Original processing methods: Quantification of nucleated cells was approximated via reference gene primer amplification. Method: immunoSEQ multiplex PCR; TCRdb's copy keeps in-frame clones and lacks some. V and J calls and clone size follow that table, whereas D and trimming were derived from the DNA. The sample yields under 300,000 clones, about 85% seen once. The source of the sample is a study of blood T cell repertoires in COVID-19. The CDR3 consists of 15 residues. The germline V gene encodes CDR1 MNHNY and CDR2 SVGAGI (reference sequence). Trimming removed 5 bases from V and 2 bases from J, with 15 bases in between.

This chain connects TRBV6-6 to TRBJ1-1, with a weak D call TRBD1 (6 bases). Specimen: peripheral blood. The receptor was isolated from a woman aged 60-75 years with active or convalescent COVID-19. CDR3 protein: CASSDEGHLNTEAFF. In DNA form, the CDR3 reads TGTGCCAGCAGTGACGAGGGACACCTAAACACTGAAGCTTTCTTT.